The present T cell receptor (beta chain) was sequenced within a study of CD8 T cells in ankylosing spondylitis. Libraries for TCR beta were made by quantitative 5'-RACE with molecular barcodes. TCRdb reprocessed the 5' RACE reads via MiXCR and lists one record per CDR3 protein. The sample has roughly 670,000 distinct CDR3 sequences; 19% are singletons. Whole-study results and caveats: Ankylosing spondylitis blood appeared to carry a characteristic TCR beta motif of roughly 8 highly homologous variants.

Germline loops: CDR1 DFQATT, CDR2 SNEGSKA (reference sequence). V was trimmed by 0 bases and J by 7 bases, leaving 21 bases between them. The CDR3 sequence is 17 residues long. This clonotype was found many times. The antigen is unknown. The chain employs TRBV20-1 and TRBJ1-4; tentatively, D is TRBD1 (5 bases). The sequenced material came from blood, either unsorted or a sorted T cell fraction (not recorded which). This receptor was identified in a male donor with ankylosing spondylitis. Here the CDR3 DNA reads TGCAGTGCTAGAGATATGAAGACAGCCTGGGTTGGTGAAAAACTGTTTTTT. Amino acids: CSARDMKTAWVGEKLFF.